The 4 T cell receptor beta chains in this list originate from one sample, sequenced in a study of cytomegalovirus exposure and HLA in healthy donors. Only in-frame clones appear in the TCRdb table, and some are missing; sequencing was by immunoSEQ multiplex PCR. The sample includes 110,000 or so clones, around 95% of them seen just once. Sequenced input: PBMCs. The receptor set was obtained from a woman younger than 35 in good health and CMV-seronegative.

The V and J genes are TRBV6-6 and TRBJ2-1; 9 bases agree with TRBD2. Germline CDR1 reads MNHNY; CDR2 reads SVGAGI (reference sequence). Germline trimming cut 2 bases from V and 3 bases from J; bases unmatched to any gene: 5. This CDR3 has 16 amino acids. CDR3 sequence (DNA): TGTGCCAGCAGTTACACGACTAGCGGAAACTACAATGAGCAGTTCTTC. It encodes CASSYTTSGNYNEQFF.

The gene calls are TRBV19 and TRBJ2-7; no clear D gene. Germline CDR1 and CDR2: LNHDA and SQIVND (reference sequence). V lost 5 bases to trimming and J lost 1 base, with 9 bases between them. CDR3 length: 13 residues. CDR3 residues: CASSLLSSYEQYF. CDR3 DNA sequence: TGTGCCAGTAGTCTCCTCTCGTCCTACGAGCAGTACTTC.

This rearrangement joins TRBV7-9 to TRBJ2-4; D uncertain. CDR3 length equals 17 residues. Trimming removed 0 bases at V and 0 bases at J, with 12 bases between. CDR1 is SEHNR and CDR2 is FQNEAQ in the germline V gene (reference sequence). The DNA for the CDR3 is TGTGCCAGCAGCTTAGCGGTGGGCGCACCAGCCAAAAACATTCAGTACTTC. Translation: CASSLAVGAPAKNIQYF.

The chain combines TRBV6-5 with TRBJ1-2; TRBD1 is a possible D gene (6 bases). The CDR3 is made up of 12 amino acids. Germline CDR1 is MNHEY and CDR2 is SVGAGI. The CDR3 reads CNIQGEFLGYTF. The CDR3 nucleotides are TGTAATATACAGGGCGAGTTTCTTGGCTACACCTTC.